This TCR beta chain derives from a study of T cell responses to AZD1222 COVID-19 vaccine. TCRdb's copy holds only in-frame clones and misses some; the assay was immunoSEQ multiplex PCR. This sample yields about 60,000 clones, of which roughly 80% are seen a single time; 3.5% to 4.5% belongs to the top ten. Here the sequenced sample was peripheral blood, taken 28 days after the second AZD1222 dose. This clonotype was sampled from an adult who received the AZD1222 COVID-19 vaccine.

DNA for the CDR3: TGTGCCAGCAGCTTAGAGATTTTTAACACAGATACGCAGTATTTT. Its protein is CASSLEIFNTDTQYF. This sequence joins TRBV7-9 and TRBJ2-3; unclear D gene. Trimming took 1 base from V and 2 from J, leaving 10 bases between them. Germline V gives CDR1 SEHNR, CDR2 FQNEAQ (reference sequence). CDR3 length equals 15 residues. Full variable domain (rest looked up from reference TRBV7-9 and TRBJ2-3): DTGVSQNPRHKITKRGQNVTFRCDPISEHNRLYWYRQTLGQGPEFLTYFQNEAQLEKSRLLSDRFSAERPKGSFSTLEIQRTEQGDSAMYLCASSLEIFNTDTQYFGPGTRLTVL.